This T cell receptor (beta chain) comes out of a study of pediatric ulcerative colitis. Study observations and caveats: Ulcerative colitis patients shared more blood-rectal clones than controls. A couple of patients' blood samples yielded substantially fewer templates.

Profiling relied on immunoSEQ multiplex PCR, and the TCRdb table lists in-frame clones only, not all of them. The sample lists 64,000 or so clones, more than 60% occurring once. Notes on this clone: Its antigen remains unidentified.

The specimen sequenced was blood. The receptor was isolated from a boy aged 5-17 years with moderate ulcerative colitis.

CDR3 coding DNA: TGTGCCAGCAGCTTTGGACAGGGGTTGATTGGAAACACCATATATTTT. Its protein product is CASSFGQGLIGNTIYF. This chain uses TRBV7-9 with TRBJ1-3, with TRBD1 identical over 9 bases. The CDR3 contains 16 residues. Germline-derived CDR1 and CDR2 are SEHNR and FQNEAQ (reference sequence). With 3 bases clipped from V and 3 bases from J, the junction kept 6 bases outside the gene matches.